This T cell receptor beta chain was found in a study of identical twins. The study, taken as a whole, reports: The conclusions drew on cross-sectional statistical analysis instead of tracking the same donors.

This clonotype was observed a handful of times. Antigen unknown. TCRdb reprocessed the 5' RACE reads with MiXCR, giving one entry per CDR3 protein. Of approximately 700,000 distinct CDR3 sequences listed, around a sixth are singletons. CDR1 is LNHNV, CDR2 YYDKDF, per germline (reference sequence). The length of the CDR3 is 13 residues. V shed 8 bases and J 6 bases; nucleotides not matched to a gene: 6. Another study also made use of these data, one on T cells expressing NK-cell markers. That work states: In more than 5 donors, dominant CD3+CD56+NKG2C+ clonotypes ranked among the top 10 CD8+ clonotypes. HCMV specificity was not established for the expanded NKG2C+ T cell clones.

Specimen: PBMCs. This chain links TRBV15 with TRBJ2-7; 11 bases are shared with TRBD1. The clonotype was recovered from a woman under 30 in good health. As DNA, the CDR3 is TGTGCCACCGCGCCGGACAGGGGGCGCGAGCAGTACTTC. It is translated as CATAPDRGREQYF.